The entry below describes one T cell receptor beta chain. The antigen it recognizes is unknown. Base-call qualities are not available, and no considerably larger clone is one nucleotide away. The data originate from a study of T cells in Graves' hyperthyroidism and ophthalmopathy (dated by TCRdb to the late 2010s). Study-wide context: Peripheral blood was collected at initial diagnosis, before any treatment. The approximately 98 discovery patients were randomly divided into training and test sets at a 7:3 ratio. According to the paper, TCR Vbeta CDR3 sequencing was carried out on 135 peripheral blood samples, which came from approximately 43 ophthalmopathy, about 75 hyperthyroidism and about 17 progressor patients. After sampling, hyperthyroidism patients received methimazole starting at 30 mg daily, and ophthalmopathy patients received high-dose intravenous methylprednisolone. Whether ophthalmopathy could be predicted prospectively was tested in an independent validation cohort made up of approximately 19 hyperthyroidism patients plus 17 patients who later progressed to ophthalmopathy. To identify distinguishing TCR V-J signatures, a discovery cohort of around 100 patients was used, comprising 40 to 45 with Graves' ophthalmopathy and approximately 58 with stable Graves' hyperthyroidism. In more than five Graves' hyperthyroidism patients, the study also compared T-cell repertoires from thyroid tissue with T-cell repertoires from blood.

Amplification of TCR beta CDR3 regions was carried out from RNA transcripts. The first round of RT-PCR for the TCR CDR3 was performed with the HTBI primer set and the Qiagen OneStep RT-PCR kit. The libraries were constructed in a second round of multiplex PCR and then size-selected and purified. The libraries were sequenced on an Illumina HiSeq2000 using paired-end 100 bp reads. Processing in the source paper ran as follows. SOAPnuke was used to process the raw data, with reads discarded if the reads contained adapters or uncalled bases, had a mean Phred below 15, or lacked an exact constant-primer or identifier match. High-quality paired reads were merged with COPE v1.2.5, and unique nucleotide sequences were defined as clonotypes. Clonotypes were aligned to IMGT TRBV, TRBD and TRBJ reference segments using MiTCR v1.1. Analysis was restricted to V-J combinations with a frequency above 0.0001, which covered 98% to 99.2% of repertoires. A TCS score was defined as the ratio of F50 (clonal expansion) to E x V (chaos), with BLOSUM62-based TCRdist applied between CDR3 peptides within each V-J. Welch's t-statistics and random forest reduced several hundred V-J features to under 15, which were used in a naive Bayes classifier (R e1071). TCRdb cleaned the public reads at Q25 with fastp, built clones with MiXCR and kept in-frame beta chains. Here each entry gathers all rows of one CDR3 protein and keeps the most common genes and DNA. These V and J calls originate from TCRdb's pipeline instead of the authors' own analysis. For this sample the table gives approximately 560,000 distinct CDR3 sequences, of which approximately 14% were detected only once. The leading ten clones occupy around 6.6% of the sample.

Stable Graves' hyperthyroidism was defined as no progression to ophthalmopathy during 18 months of follow-up. Hyperthyroidism patients were aged 18 to 65 years and newly diagnosed, with disease duration of less than 2 months. Any patient with an uncontrolled infection, another autoimmune disease, pregnancy or lactation was excluded. Diagnoses were established on the basis of clinical symptoms, serum thyroxine and TRAb, thyroid ultrasound, and orbital computed tomography. Ficoll-Paque density gradient centrifugation was used to isolate PBMCs from 9.5 to 10 ml of fresh peripheral blood. Trizol reagent was used to extract total RNA, and RNA quality was then checked on an Agilent 2100 Bioanalyzer. Beyond this particular receptor, the publication reports: Sample size was not statistically predetermined, and investigators were not blinded to group allocation. Most expanded thyroid clonotypes (frequency above 0.001) were also found in blood, which suggests that blood repertoires may mirror thyroid immune responses. In validation, the model predicted progression to ophthalmopathy a median of about 6.8 months before onset, with 70% to 71% sensitivity and about 72% specificity. In cross-validation, a model built on a 13 V-J signature told ophthalmopathy apart from stable hyperthyroidism with under 90% sensitivity and roughly 82% specificity, and in testing the same model reached 80%/75%.

The germline V gene (reference sequence) yields MNHEY for CDR1 and SMNVEV for CDR2. The cysteine opens and the phenylalanine closes a CDR3 of 18 amino acids. The retained sequence is limited to the CDR3, 54 bases, with the frame set at the first base. The junction carries 19 bases between V and J, which are trimmed by 7 bases and 0 bases respectively. Material for sequencing was blood. The TCR was taken from a woman in her twenties or thirties with Graves' hyperthyroidism. Rearrangement joined TRBV27 to TRBJ2-6, with the D assignment possibly TRBD1 or TRBD2, given 6 matching bases for each. The encoded CDR3 is CASTLLAGHFSGANVLTF. The base sequence is TGTGCCAGCACCTTACTTGCGGGACACTTCTCTGGGGCCAACGTCCTGACTTTC. Extended through the reference TRBV27 and TRBJ2-6 proteins, this CDR3 yields the full variable domain: EAQVTQNPRYLITVTGKKLTVTCSQNMNHEYMSWYRQDPGLGLRQIYYSMNVEVTDKGDVPEGYKVSRKEKRNFPLILESPSPNQTSLYFCASTLLAGHFSGANVLTFGAGSRLTVL.